This note documents a single TCR beta chain sequence. The sample comes from a study of cytomegalovirus exposure and HLA in healthy donors. The PCR used 60 Vbeta and 13 Jbeta primers. The method was immunoSEQ multiplex PCR; TCRdb's version includes in-frame clones alone and lacks a portion of them. This sample yields roughly 150,000 clones, of which around 80% are seen a single time; around 1.4% belongs to the top ten. The CDR3 covers 13 residues. CDR1 and CDR2 from the germline V gene are SGHRS and YFSETQ. The V and J ends lost 3 bases and 4 bases respectively, with 8 bases between them. Input material: PBMCs. The V gene is TRBV5-1, the J gene TRBJ1-3; D gene ambiguous. This clonotype was obtained from a woman between 18 and 29 years old in good health and CMV-seronegative. The DNA for the CDR3 is TGCGCCAGCAGCTCAGCACAGGGAAACACCATATATTTT. It codes for CASSSAQGNTIYF. The whole variable domain, remainder taken from reference TRBV5-1 and TRBJ1-3, is KAGVTQTPRYLIKTRGQQVTLSCSPISGHRSVSWYQQTPGQGLQFLFEYFSETQRNKGNFPGRFSGRQFSNSRSEMNVSTLELGDSALYLCASSSAQGNTIYFGEGSWLTVV.